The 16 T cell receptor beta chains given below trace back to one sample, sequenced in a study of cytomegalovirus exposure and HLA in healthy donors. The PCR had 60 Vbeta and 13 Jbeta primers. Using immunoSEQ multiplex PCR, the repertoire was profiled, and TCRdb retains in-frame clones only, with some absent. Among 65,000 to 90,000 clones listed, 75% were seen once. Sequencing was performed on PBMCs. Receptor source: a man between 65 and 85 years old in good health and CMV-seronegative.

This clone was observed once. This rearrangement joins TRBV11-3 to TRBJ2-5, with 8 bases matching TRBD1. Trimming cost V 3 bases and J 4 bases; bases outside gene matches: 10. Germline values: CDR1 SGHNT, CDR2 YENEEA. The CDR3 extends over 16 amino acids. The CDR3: CASSLVKTGVGETQYF. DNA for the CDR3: TGTGCCAGCAGCTTGGTTAAGACAGGGGTAGGAGAGACCCAGTACTTC.

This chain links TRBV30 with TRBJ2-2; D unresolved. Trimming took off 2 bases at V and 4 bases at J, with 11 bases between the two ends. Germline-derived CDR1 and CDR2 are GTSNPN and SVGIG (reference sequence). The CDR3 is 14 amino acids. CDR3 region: CAWSKLVRTGELFF. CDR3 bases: TGTGCCTGGAGTAAATTGGTGCGCACCGGGGAGCTGTTTTTT.

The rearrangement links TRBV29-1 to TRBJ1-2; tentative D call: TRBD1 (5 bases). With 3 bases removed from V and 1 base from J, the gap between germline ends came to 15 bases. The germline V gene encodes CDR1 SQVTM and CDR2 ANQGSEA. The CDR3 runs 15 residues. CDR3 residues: CSVDTGTTINYGYTF. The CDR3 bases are TGCAGCGTTGATACAGGCACGACGATTAACTATGGCTACACCTTC. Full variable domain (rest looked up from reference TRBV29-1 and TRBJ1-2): SAVISQKPSRDICQRGTSLTIQCQVDSQVTMMFWYRQQPGQSLTLIATANQGSEATYESGFVIDKFPISRPNLTFSTLTVSNMSPEDSSIYLCSVDTGTTINYGYTFGSGTRLTVV.

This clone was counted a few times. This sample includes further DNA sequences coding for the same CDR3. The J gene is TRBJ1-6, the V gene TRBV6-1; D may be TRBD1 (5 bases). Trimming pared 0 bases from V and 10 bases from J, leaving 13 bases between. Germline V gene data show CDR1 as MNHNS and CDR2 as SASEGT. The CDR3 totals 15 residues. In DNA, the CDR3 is TGTGCCAGCAGTGAAGCCGGCAGGGCGAGGTCACCCCTCCACTTT. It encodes CASSEAGRARSPLHF.

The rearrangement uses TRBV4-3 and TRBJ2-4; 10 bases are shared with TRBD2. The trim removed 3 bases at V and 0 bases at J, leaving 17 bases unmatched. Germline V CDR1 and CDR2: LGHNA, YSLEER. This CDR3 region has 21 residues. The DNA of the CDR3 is TGCGCCAGCAGCCAGGAACGGTATGGCCTAGCGGGAGATTTAGCCAAAAACATTCAGTACTTC. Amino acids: CASSQERYGLAGDLAKNIQYF.

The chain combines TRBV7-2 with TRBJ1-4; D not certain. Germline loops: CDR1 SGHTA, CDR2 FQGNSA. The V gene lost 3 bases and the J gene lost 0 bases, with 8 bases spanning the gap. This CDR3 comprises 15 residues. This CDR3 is CASSLSGATNEKLFF. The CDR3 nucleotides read TGTGCCAGCAGCTTGTCCGGAGCAACTAATGAAAAACTGTTTTTT.

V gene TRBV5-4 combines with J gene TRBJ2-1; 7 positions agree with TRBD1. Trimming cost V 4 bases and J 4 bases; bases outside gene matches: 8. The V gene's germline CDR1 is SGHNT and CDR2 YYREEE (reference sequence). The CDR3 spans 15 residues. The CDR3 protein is CASSLQTGRYNEQFF. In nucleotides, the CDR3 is TGTGCCAGCAGCCTACAGACAGGGAGATACAATGAGCAGTTCTTC.

CDR3 residues: CASSPSGGGYEQYF. DNA for the CDR3: TGTGCCAGCAGTCCTAGCGGGGGGGGCTACGAGCAGTACTTC. V is TRBV7-6 and J is TRBJ2-7; TRBD2 matches at 12 bases. CDR3 length: 14 amino acids. The germline V gene encodes CDR1 SGHVS and CDR2 FNYEAQ. Trimming at V came to 6 bases and at J to 3 bases, leaving 3 bases not matched to a gene.

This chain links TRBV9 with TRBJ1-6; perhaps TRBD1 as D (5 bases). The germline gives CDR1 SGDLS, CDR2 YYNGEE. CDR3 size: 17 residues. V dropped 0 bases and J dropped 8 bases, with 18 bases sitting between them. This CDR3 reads CASSVGGGNRQHSPLHF. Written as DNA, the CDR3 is TGTGCCAGCAGCGTAGGGGGCGGGAACAGACAGCATTCACCCCTCCACTTT.

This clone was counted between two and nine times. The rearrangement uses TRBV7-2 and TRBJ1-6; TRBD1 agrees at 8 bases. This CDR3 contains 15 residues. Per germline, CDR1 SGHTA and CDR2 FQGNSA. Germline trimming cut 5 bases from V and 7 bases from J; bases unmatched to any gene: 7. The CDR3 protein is CASSKRQGSNSPLHF. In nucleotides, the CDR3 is TGTGCCAGCAGCAAACGACAGGGGTCAAATTCACCCCTCCACTTT.

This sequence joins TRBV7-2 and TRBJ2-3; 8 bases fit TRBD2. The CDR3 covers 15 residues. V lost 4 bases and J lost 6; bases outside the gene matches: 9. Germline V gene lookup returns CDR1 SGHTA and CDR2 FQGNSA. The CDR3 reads CASSSLAGQTDTQYF. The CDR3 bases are TGTGCCAGCAGCTCCTTAGCGGGGCAAACGGATACGCAGTATTTT.

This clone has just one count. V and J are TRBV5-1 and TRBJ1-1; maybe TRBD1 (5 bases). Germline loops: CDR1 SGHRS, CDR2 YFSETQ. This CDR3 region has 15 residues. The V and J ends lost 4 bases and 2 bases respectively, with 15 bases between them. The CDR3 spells CASSATSDTNTEAFF. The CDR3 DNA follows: TGCGCCAGCAGCGCGACCTCGGACACCAACACTGAAGCTTTCTTT.

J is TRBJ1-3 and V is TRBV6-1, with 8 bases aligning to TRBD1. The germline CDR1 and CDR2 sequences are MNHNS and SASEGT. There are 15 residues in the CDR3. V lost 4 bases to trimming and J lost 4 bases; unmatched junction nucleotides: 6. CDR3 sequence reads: CASSADRASGNTIYF. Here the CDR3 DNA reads TGTGCCAGCAGTGCGGACAGGGCTTCCGGAAACACCATATATTTT.

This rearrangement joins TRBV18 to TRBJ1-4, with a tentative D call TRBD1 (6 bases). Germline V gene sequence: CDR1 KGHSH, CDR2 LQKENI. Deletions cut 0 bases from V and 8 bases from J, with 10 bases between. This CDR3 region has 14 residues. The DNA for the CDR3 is TGTGCCAGCTCACCACCGCAGGGGCGCGAAAAACTGTTTTTT. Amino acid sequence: CASSPPQGREKLFF.

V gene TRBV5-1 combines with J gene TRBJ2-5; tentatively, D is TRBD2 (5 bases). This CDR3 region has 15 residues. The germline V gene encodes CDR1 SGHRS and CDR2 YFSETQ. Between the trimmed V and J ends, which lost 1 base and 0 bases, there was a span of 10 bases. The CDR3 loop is CASSLFGEYQETQYF. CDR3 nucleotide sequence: TGCGCCAGCAGCTTGTTCGGGGAGTACCAAGAGACCCAGTACTTC.

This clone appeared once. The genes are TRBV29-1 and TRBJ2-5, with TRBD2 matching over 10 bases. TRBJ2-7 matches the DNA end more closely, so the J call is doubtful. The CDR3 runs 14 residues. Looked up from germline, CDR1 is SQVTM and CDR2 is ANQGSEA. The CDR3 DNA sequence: TGCAGCGTTGAGTTAGCGGGAGGAAGGTACGAGCAGTACTTC. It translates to CSVELAGGRYEQYF.